These T cell receptor beta chains were read from a single sample in a study of identical twins. TCRdb ran MiXCR on the 5' RACE reads and lists one entry per CDR3 protein. This table has hundreds of thousands of distinct CDR3 sequences, roughly 18% appearing once. These data also formed part of another study, on T cells expressing NK-cell markers.

Sequenced material: PBMCs. Receptors originate from a woman aged 18-29 years in good health. The CDR3 runs from the conserved cysteine through the conserved F or W. D genes are given only for firm matches. Some rows mark clone size as missing; the rest say once, few, many or name a class of expanded clone.

D gene: TRBD1; clone size: few; J gene: TRBJ2-1; V gene: TRBV10-2; CDR3 protein: CATQRDRGGEQFF; CDR3 DNA: TGCGCCACCCAACGAGACAGGGGGGGGGAGCAGTTCTTC
D gene: TRBD2; clone size: .; J gene: TRBJ2-1; V gene: TRBV20-1; CDR3 protein: CSARSSGTRSYNEQFF; CDR3 DNA: TGCAGTGCTAGGTCTAGCGGGACGAGGTCCTACAATGAGCAGTTCTTC
D gene: .; clone size: .; J gene: TRBJ2-1; V gene: TRBV6-6; CDR3 protein: CASGRFSYNEQFF; CDR3 DNA: TGTGCCAGCGGTCGCTTCTCATACAATGAGCAGTTCTTC
D gene: TRBD1; clone size: .; J gene: TRBJ1-1; V gene: TRBV11-2; CDR3 protein: CASRYRGDEAFF; CDR3 DNA: TGTGCCAGCAGGTACAGGGGTGATGAAGCTTTCTTT
D gene: .; clone size: .; J gene: TRBJ2-7; V gene: TRBV5-4; CDR3 protein: CASSLGLKTERNEQYF; CDR3 DNA: TGTGCCAGCAGCTTGGGTTTGAAAACAGAAAGGAACGAGCAGTACTTC
D gene: TRBD2; clone size: .; J gene: TRBJ2-1; V gene: TRBV20-1; CDR3 protein: CSAILAGRSSYNEQFF; CDR3 DNA: TGCAGTGCTATCCTAGCGGGTCGAAGCTCCTACAATGAGCAGTTCTTC
D gene: .; clone size: .; J gene: TRBJ2-3; V gene: TRBV10-3; CDR3 protein: CAISEGPTTVPDTQYF; CDR3 DNA: TGTGCCATCAGTGAGGGACCCACAACCGTGCCAGATACGCAGTATTTT
D gene: .; clone size: .; J gene: TRBJ2-7; V gene: TRBV3-1; CDR3 protein: CASGDRPSGKQYF; CDR3 DNA: TGTGCCAGCGGCGACAGACCCTCGGGGAAGCAGTACTTC
D gene: .; clone size: few; J gene: TRBJ2-7; V gene: TRBV11-2; CDR3 protein: CASSSVRGGYEQYF; CDR3 DNA: TGTGCCAGCAGTTCCGTTAGAGGGGGCTACGAGCAGTACTTC
D gene: TRBD1; clone size: .; J gene: TRBJ2-7; V gene: TRBV20-1; CDR3 protein: CSASEGGQYYEQYF; CDR3 DNA: TGCAGTGCCTCGGAAGGGGGACAGTACTACGAGCAGTACTTC
D gene: .; clone size: .; J gene: TRBJ1-2; V gene: TRBV12-3/TRBV12-4; CDR3 protein: CASSRPQGLHGYTF; CDR3 DNA: TGTGCCAGCAGTCGTCCCCAGGGTCTACATGGCTACACCTTC
D gene: .; clone size: many; J gene: TRBJ2-7; V gene: TRBV3-1; CDR3 protein: CASSQGVYEQYF; CDR3 DNA: TGTGCCAGCAGCCAAGGGGTCTACGAGCAGTACTTC
D gene: .; clone size: .; J gene: TRBJ1-4; V gene: TRBV6-1; CDR3 protein: CASSPGTGKNEKLFF; CDR3 DNA: TGTGCCAGCAGTCCGGGAACGGGGAAGAATGAAAAACTGTTTTTT
D gene: TRBD1; clone size: .; J gene: TRBJ2-1; V gene: TRBV12-3/TRBV12-4; CDR3 protein: CASIMGQSSYNEQFF; CDR3 DNA: TGTGCCAGCATCATGGGACAGAGCTCCTACAATGAGCAGTTCTTC
D gene: .; clone size: many; J gene: TRBJ2-3; V gene: TRBV10-3; CDR3 protein: CAITETGSVDTQYF; CDR3 DNA: TGTGCCATCACTGAGACAGGCTCCGTAGATACGCAGTATTTT
D gene: .; clone size: .; J gene: TRBJ2-7; V gene: TRBV10-3; CDR3 protein: CAISGDAYEQYF; CDR3 DNA: TGTGCCATCAGTGGGGACGCCTACGAGCAGTACTTC
D gene: TRBD2; clone size: .; J gene: TRBJ2-5; V gene: TRBV6-1; CDR3 protein: CATSRAGGLRKTQYF; CDR3 DNA: TGTGCCACCTCCCGAGCGGGGGGGCTAAGGAAGACCCAGTACTTC
D gene: .; clone size: .; J gene: TRBJ2-3; V gene: TRBV7-9; CDR3 protein: CASSLPPRRKTDTQYF; CDR3 DNA: TGTGCCAGCAGCTTACCCCCCCGCAGAAAAACAGATACGCAGTATTTT
D gene: .; clone size: few; J gene: TRBJ2-2; V gene: TRBV9; CDR3 protein: CASSPRQDSNTGELFF; CDR3 DNA: TGTGCCAGCAGCCCTCGACAGGACTCGAACACCGGGGAGCTGTTTTTT